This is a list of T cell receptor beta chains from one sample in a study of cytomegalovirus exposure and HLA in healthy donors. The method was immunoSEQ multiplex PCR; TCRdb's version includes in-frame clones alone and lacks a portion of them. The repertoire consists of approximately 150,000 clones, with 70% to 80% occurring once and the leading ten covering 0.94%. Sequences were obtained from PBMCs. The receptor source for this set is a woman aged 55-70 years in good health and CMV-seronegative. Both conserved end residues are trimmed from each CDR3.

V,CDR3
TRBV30,AWTMGQGLVPQH
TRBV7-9,ASSLEEGGAAF
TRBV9,ASSVHAGGTEAF
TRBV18,ASSPAGGSSYEQY
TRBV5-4,ASSPGVSTDTQY
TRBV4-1,ASSSGTGATGNTIY
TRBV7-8,ASSLGTASYGYT
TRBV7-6,ASSSGTVNSPLH
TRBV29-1,SVRGEGPLGGELF
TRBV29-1,SAGQVNTEAF
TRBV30,AWSTGIGQPQH
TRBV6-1,ASSGQISNQPQH
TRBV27,ASGRTSLGTDTQY
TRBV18,ASSSPEKETQY
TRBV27,ASTSRYEQY
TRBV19,ASSSQGAGNYGYT
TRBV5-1,ASSLGGAGTEAF
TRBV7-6,ASSHNRGRDQPQH
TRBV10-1,ASSAPGQGKNEQF
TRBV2,ASSVEGHQPQH
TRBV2,AGGSRRETQY
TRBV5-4,ASSWRLAGLDEQY
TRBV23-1,ASTQAIANEKLF
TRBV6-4,ASSDSDRDTDTQY
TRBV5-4,ASGQGGVDQY
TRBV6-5,ASSPPGRVYTEAF
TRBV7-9,ASSPGTEGTEAF
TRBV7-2,ASSPQGNYGYT
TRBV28,ASRGTADQPQH
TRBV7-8,ASSNRDTDEQF
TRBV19,ASSSRDGNTRTGELF
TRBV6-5,ASSPDRSSGNTIY
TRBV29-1,SVTLPGKNTEAF
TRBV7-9,ASSLMTGQRDEQF
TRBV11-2,ASSSGLRYGYT
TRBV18,ASSLAGSLSY
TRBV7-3,ASSLIAGGFYNEQF
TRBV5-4,ASSATGYDGELF
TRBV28,ASRRAPRDYEQY
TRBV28,ASSVPRRTPQETQY
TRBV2,ASSEWGFTGELF
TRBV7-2,ASSLATGSGSRDEQF
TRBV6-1,ASSVSGSTNEKLF
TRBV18,ASSPRTGDGYT
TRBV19,ASSSGRMYEKLF
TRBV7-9,ASSPLTGISSGANVLT
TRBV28,ASSQDDKVFGQY
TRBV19,ASSILPGETTGELF
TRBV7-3,ASSLTGGQGQF
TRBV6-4,ASRKDAGQLSNQPQH
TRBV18,ASSDRSGETQY
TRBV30,AWSLKRGLAGGNEQF
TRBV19,ASRTTSGRYDNAKNIQY
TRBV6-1,ASSDTSYSGYGYT
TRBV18,ASSPDRAVNEQY
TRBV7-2,ASSPQWAAGANEQF